This TCR beta chain was identified during a study of PD-L1 blockade in urothelial cancer. Study as a whole: The researchers analyzed blood 3 weeks (second dose) and 6 weeks after treatment start.

The CDR3 sequence is 13 residues long. The ends were cut back, 2 bases at V and 8 bases at J, with 9 bases in the middle. CDR1 MNHEY and CDR2 SMNVEV come from the germline V gene (reference sequence). Sequencing was performed with immunoSEQ multiplex PCR; in TCRdb, only in-frame clones are kept and a portion is missing. The data show some 15,000 clones, with 70% to 90% seen just once and around 15% held by the top ten. This sample comprised PBMCs, obtained around atezolizumab (anti-PD-L1) treatment. The rearrangement uses TRBV27 and TRBJ1-4; D is unresolved. This receptor was identified in a man aged 65 to 79 with urothelial cancer. The CDR3: CASSLIRGEKLFF. The CDR3, as DNA: TGTGCCAGCAGTTTAATTCGGGGAGAAAAACTGTTTTTT.